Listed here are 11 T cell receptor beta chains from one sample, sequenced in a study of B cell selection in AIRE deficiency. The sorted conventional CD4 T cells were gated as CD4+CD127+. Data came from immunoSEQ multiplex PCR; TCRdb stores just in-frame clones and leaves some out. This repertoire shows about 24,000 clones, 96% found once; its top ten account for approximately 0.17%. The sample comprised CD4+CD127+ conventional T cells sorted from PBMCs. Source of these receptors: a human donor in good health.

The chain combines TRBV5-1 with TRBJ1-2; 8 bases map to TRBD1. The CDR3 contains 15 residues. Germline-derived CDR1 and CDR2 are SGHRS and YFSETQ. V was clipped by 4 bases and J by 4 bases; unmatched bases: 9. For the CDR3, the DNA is TGCGCCAGCAGCCCTGGACAGGGCCTTCTCTATGGCTACACCTTC. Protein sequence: CASSPGQGLLYGYTF.

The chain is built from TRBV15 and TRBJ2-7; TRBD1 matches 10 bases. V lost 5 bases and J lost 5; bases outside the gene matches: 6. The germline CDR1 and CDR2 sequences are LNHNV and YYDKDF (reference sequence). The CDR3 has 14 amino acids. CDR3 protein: CATSLWTGGNEQYF. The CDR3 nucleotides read TGTGCCACCAGCCTGTGGACAGGGGGTAACGAGCAGTACTTC.

The CDR3 region is CASTRGAVSTDTQYF. CDR3 nucleotides: TGTGCCAGTACCAGGGGGGCGGTGAGCACAGATACGCAGTATTTT. The gene calls are TRBV19 and TRBJ2-3, with D perhaps TRBD1 (7 bases). The CDR3 spans 15 residues. V dropped 7 bases and J dropped 0 bases, with 14 bases sitting between them. CDR1 and CDR2 from the germline V gene are LNHDA and SQIVND (reference sequence).

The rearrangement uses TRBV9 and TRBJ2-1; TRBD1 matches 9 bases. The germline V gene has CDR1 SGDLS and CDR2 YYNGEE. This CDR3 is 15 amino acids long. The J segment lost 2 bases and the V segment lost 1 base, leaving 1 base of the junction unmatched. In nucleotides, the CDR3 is TGTGCCAGCAGCGTAAGGGACAGGGCCTACAATGAGCAGTTCTTC. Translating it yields CASSVRDRAYNEQFF.

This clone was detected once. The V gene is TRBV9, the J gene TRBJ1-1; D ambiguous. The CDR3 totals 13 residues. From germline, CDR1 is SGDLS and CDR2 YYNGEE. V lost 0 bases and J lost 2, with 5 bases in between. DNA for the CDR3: TGTGCCAGCAGCGTAGCACATAACACTGAAGCTTTCTTT. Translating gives CASSVAHNTEAFF.

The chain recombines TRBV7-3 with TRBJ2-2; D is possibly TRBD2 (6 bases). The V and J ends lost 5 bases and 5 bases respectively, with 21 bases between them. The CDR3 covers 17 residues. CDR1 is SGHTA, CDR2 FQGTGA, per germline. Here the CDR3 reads CASSRGPSALETGELFF. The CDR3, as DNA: TGTGCCAGCAGCCGGGGCCCTAGCGCATTGGAGACCGGGGAGCTGTTTTTT.

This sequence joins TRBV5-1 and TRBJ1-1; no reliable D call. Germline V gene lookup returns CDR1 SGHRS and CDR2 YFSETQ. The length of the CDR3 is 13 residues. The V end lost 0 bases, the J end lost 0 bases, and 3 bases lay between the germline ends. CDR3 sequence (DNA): TGCGCCAGCAGCTTGGACATGAACACTGAAGCTTTCTTT. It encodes CASSLDMNTEAFF.

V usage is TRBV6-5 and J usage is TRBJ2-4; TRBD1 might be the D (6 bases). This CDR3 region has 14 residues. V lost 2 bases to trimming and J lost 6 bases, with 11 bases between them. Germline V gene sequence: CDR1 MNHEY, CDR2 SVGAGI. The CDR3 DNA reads TGTGCCAGCAGTTACGACAGGTGGTCAAACATTCAGTACTTC. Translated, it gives CASSYDRWSNIQYF.

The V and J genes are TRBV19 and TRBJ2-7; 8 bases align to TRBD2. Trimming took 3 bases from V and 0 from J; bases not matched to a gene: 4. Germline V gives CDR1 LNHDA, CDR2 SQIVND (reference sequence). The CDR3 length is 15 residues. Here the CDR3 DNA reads TGTGCCAGTAGTATTACGGGGGGGAGCTCCTACGAGCAGTACTTC. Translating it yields CASSITGGSSYEQYF. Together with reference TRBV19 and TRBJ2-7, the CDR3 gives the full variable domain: DGGITQSPKYLFRKEGQNVTLSCEQNLNHDAMYWYRQDPGQGLRLIYYSQIVNDFQKGDIAEGYSVSREKKESFPLTVTSAQKNPTAFYLCASSITGGSSYEQYFGPGTRLTVT.

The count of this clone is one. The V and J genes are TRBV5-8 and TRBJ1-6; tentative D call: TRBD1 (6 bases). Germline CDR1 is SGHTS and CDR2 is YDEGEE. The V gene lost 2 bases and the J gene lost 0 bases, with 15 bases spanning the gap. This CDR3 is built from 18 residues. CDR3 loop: CASSFNRAPSSYNSPLHF. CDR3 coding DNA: TGTGCCAGCAGCTTCAACAGGGCCCCGAGCTCCTATAATTCACCCCTCCACTTT.

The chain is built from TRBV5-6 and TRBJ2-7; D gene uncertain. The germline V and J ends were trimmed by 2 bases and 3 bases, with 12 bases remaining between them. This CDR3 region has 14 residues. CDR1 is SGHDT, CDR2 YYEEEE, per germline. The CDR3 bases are TGTGCCAGCAGCTTATCTTCCGGATACTACGAGCAGTACTTC. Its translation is CASSLSSGYYEQYF.